This T cell receptor (beta chain) stems from a study of T-cell reconstitution after alpha-beta-depleted transplantation in children. Study outcomes and limitations: Newly generated T cells supplied most T-cell counts and diversity one year post-transplant. At around two months after transplant, the alpha-beta T cells were reportedly derived from several hundred expanded clones that came from non-depleted graft cells. Where some patients showed high TCRbeta diversity at day 60, it came from recipient T cells and thymic progenitors that had survived.

This clonotype was seen at least ten times. Antigen unknown. The authors prepared the TCRbeta library with unique molecular identifiers. TCRdb reprocessed the PCR reads via MiXCR and lists one record per CDR3 protein. The repertoire holds roughly 120,000 distinct CDR3 sequences, 23% seen once, with under 12% in the top ten. CDR1 KGHSH and CDR2 LQKENI come from the germline V gene. This CDR3 is 12 amino acids long. V was trimmed by 6 bases and J by 2 bases, leaving 7 bases between them. This chain uses TRBV18 with TRBJ1-2; TRBD1 might be the D (5 bases). The sequencing here drew on PBMCs, mostly from graft donor cells, taken 180 days after TCRalphabeta/CD19-depleted stem cell transplant. The source of this sequence is a male patient between 2 and 10 years old who had a stem cell transplant for chronic granulomatous disease, so the T cells may come from the graft donor. CDR3 coding DNA: TGTGCCAGCTCCAGGGCCAACTATGGCTACACCTTC. Translation gives CASSRANYGYTF.